The T cell receptor beta chain under discussion was sequenced for a study of CD8 T cells in Susac syndrome. Study information: Active disease was present in six of the sequenced Susac syndrome patients, and remission in under 10. Study-wide points: When the CD4+ T cell repertoires of patients with Susac syndrome were examined, they did not show any clonal expansion.

It was with random hexamers that 0.5 to 1 ug RNA was reverse transcribed. Coverage of TCR beta CDR3 amplification by immunoSEQ multiplex PCR extended to 54 Vbeta and 13 Jbeta. TCRdb called the immunoSEQ multiplex PCR reads again in MiXCR, with one record for every CDR3 protein. The sample gives some 190,000 distinct CDR3 sequences, approximately 94% of which show up once; 0.15% to 0.2% is in the top ten. The CDR3 runs to 14 residues. Germline V CDR1 and CDR2: DFQATT, SNEGSKA (reference sequence). Trimming removed 1 base from V and 5 bases from J, with 12 bases in between. Negative isolation yielded the CD8+ and CD4+ T cells, while FACS enriched the TEMRA cells. This clonotype came up once. Its antigen is not known.

The sample was CD4+ T cells from PBMCs. J is TRBJ2-1 and V is TRBV20-1; D possibly corresponds to TRBD1 (6 bases). The receptor was isolated from a human donor with Susac syndrome. This chain's CDR3 is CSARGQGKDNEQFF. The DNA of the CDR3 is TGCAGTGCTAGAGGGCAGGGGAAAGACAATGAGCAGTTCTTC.